Listed here are 24 T cell receptor beta chains from one sample, sequenced in a study of regulatory T cells in long-lasting Graves disease. The time point here: newly diagnosed GD, antithyroid drugs for less than 3 months. PBMC-derived RNA was used for the TCR library. Building the TCR beta libraries relied on iRepertoire HTBI primers, and CDR3 regions underwent Arm-PCR. TCRdb re-called the multiplex PCR reads with MiXCR, one entry per CDR3 protein. Of roughly 250,000 distinct CDR3 sequences listed, about 18% are singletons. This sample also belongs to another study, concerning T cells in Graves' hyperthyroidism and ophthalmopathy.

The input for sequencing was peripheral blood mononuclear cells (PBMCs), taken at new diagnosis, from a patient treated with antithyroid drugs. These receptors were collected from a woman aged 30 to 39 with Graves disease.

In this sample, this clonotype turned up many times. V usage is TRBV10-1 and J usage is TRBJ1-1, with a weak D call TRBD1 (5 bases). CDR1 and CDR2 from the germline V gene are WNHNN and SYGVQD (reference sequence). There are 15 residues in the CDR3. V lost 2 bases and J lost 4, with 14 bases in between. CDR3 region: CASSEAGWAITEAFF. Here the CDR3 DNA reads TGCGCCAGCAGTGAGGCAGGGTGGGCGATCACTGAAGCTTTCTTT.

This clonotype was detected ten times or more. The genes are TRBV20-1 and TRBJ1-3, with D perhaps TRBD1 (5 bases). The CDR3 sequence is 14 residues long. The germline V and J ends were trimmed by 0 bases and 2 bases, with 8 bases remaining between them. The germline CDR1 and CDR2 sequences are DFQATT and SNEGSKA (reference sequence). The CDR3 bases are TGCAGTGCTAGAGAGCGGGGGACTGGAAACACCATATATTTT. Encoded protein: CSARERGTGNTIYF.

This clonotype was counted a few times. This sequence joins TRBV5-6 and TRBJ2-7; D ambiguous. Germline CDR1 reads SGHDT; CDR2 reads YYEEEE. The CDR3 spans 15 residues. Deletions cut 2 bases from V and 2 bases from J, with 14 bases between. CDR3 residues: CASSLTGLPPYEQYF. The CDR3 coding sequence is TGTGCCAGCAGCTTAACTGGGTTGCCGCCCTACGAGCAGTACTTC.

This clonotype was recorded at least ten times. The V gene is TRBV7-2, the J gene TRBJ2-7; 9 positions agree with TRBD2. Trimming removed 1 base from V and 7 bases from J; junction bases left unmatched: 5. The CDR3 runs to 14 residues. CDR1 is SGHTA and CDR2 is FQGNSA in the germline V gene. This CDR3 reads CASSLVFAGGEQYF. The CDR3 DNA reads as TGTGCCAGCAGCTTAGTTTTTGCGGGAGGGGAGCAGTACTTC.

With respect to this clonotype: A read error may be the cause here, since a much bigger clone is one base away. The genes are TRBV12-5 and TRBJ1-3; D might be TRBD1 (6 bases). The CDR3 has 15 residues. Per the germline V gene, CDR1 is LGHNT and CDR2 is FRNRAP. Here the CDR3 DNA reads TGTGCTAGTGGTTTGGCGGGACAATCTGGAAGCACCATATATTTT. It codes for CASGLAGQSGSTIYF. The entire variable domain, with the rest obtained from reference TRBV12-5 and TRBJ1-3, is as follows: DARVTQTPRHKVTEMGQEVTMRCQPILGHNTVFWYRQTMMQGLELLAYFRNRAPLDDSGMPKDRFSAEMPDATLATLKIQPSEPRDSAVYFCASGLAGQSGSTIYFGEGSWLTVV.

There are many counts of this clonotype. The J gene is TRBJ2-5, the V gene TRBV20-1; D is uncertain. The ends were cut back, 0 bases at V and 2 bases at J, with 10 bases in the middle. The germline V gene encodes CDR1 DFQATT and CDR2 SNEGSKA (reference sequence). CDR3 length equals 14 residues. The CDR3 DNA reads as TGCAGTGCTAGAGATTGGGGAAGGCAAGAGACCCAGTACTTC. It codes for CSARDWGRQETQYF.

On this clonotype itself: A single base separates this from a much larger clone, so it may be a read error. The chain's CDR3 is CASSLAGTGIRGGYTF. The CDR3 DNA reads TGTGCCAGCAGTTTAGCGGGTACAGGAATCCGGGGAGGCTACACCTTC. J is TRBJ1-2 and V is TRBV12-3 or TRBV12-4, with D possibly TRBD1 on 5 matching bases. V lost 0 bases and J 8 bases, leaving 19 bases between the germline ends. The CDR3 sequence is 16 residues long.

The chain carries TRBV6-2 or TRBV6-3 and TRBJ2-7; a weak D match, TRBD2 (5 bases). The germline V gene has CDR1 MNHEY and CDR2 SVGEGT. V was trimmed by 8 bases and J by 2 bases, leaving 10 bases between them. The CDR3 has 12 amino acids. This chain's CDR3 is CASAPRAYEQYF. In nucleotides, the CDR3 is TGTGCCAGCGCACCGCGGGCCTACGAGCAGTACTTC.

Comments on this clonotype: This could be a read error, since a much larger clone is one nucleotide away. The genes are TRBV12-3 or TRBV12-4 and TRBJ2-7; TRBD2 agrees at 12 bases. This CDR3 contains 14 residues. The CDR3 sequence is CASSWGLAGYEQHF. Written as DNA, the CDR3 is TGTGCCAGCAGTTGGGGACTAGCGGGCTACGAGCAGCACTTC.

The table lists this clonotype with many counts. The chain has TRBV3-1 and TRBJ2-5; D not certain. CDR3 size: 14 residues. The V end was cut by 3 bases, the J end by 5 bases, with 13 bases between. Germline V lookup: CDR1 LGHDT, CDR2 YNNKEL (reference sequence). The CDR3 spells CASSHRLKWETQYF. The CDR3 coding sequence is TGTGCCAGCAGCCACCGACTCAAGTGGGAGACCCAGTACTTC.

Ten or more counts support this clonotype. This chain joins TRBV7-9 and TRBJ1-2; 9 bases fit TRBD1. V dropped 6 bases and J dropped 6; count of bases not matched to a gene: 2. The CDR3 has 12 residues. Germline assignment: CDR1 SEHNR and CDR2 FQNEAQ (reference sequence). This CDR3 reads CASSWDRDGYTF. The CDR3 bases are TGTGCCAGCAGTTGGGACAGGGATGGCTACACCTTC.

This clonotype was counted ten times or more. This rearrangement joins TRBV2 to TRBJ1-4; D is undetermined. Trimming removed 5 bases at V and 0 bases at J, with 7 bases between. The CDR3 consists of 14 residues. Germline assignment: CDR1 SNHLY and CDR2 FYNNEI. The CDR3 protein is CASSSSSTNEKLFF. The CDR3 DNA reads TGTGCCAGCAGTTCCTCTTCAACTAATGAAAAACTGTTTTTT.

The chain combines TRBV4-1 with TRBJ1-2, with a tentative D call TRBD1 (6 bases). Trimming removed 4 bases at V and 3 bases at J, with 15 bases between. This CDR3 spans 15 amino acids. In germline, CDR1 is MGHRA, CDR2 YSYEKL. As DNA, the CDR3 is TGCGCCAGCAGCCTAGCGACAGGAGTCTACTATGGCTACACCTTC. Amino acid sequence: CASSLATGVYYGYTF.

This clonotype occurred a few times. V gene TRBV4-1 combines with J gene TRBJ1-2; no firm D call. The V end was cut by 5 bases, the J end by 8 bases, with 15 bases between. CDR1 is MGHRA, CDR2 YSYEKL, per germline. The CDR3 is 13 amino acids. The CDR3 DNA is TGCGCCAGCAGCTCCTCGGGCCCACTAGGCTACACCTTC. Its translation is CASSSSGPLGYTF.

In this sample, this clonotype turned up many times. V gene TRBV3-1 combines with J gene TRBJ1-5; TRBD1 agrees at 7 bases. The CDR3 covers 14 residues. Germline V gene lookup returns CDR1 LGHDT and CDR2 YNNKEL (reference sequence). The V gene end was trimmed by 6 bases and the J gene end by 5 bases; junction bases not matched to a gene: 7. CDR3 in DNA: TGTGCCAGCAGTCCCGGGACAGAAGATCAGCCCCAGCATTTT. Protein: CASSPGTEDQPQHF.

This clonotype was counted ten times or more. The rearrangement joins TRBV12-3 or TRBV12-4 to TRBJ2-1, with a tentative D call TRBD2 (6 bases). With 4 bases removed from V and 9 bases from J, the gap between germline ends came to 16 bases. There are 14 residues in the CDR3. The CDR3: CASSWGYTEGEQFF. CDR3 nucleotide sequence: TGTGCCAGCAGTTGGGGATACACGGAGGGTGAGCAGTTCTTC.

This clonotype was detected ten times or more. The chain couples TRBV5-1 to TRBJ1-1; D ambiguous. CDR3 length equals 14 residues. Germline V gives CDR1 SGHRS, CDR2 YFSETQ. The ends were cut back, 1 base at V and 1 base at J, with 8 bases in the middle. The CDR3 protein is CASSLRGENTEAFF. The DNA of the CDR3 is TGCGCCAGCAGCTTGAGAGGAGAGAACACTGAAGCTTTCTTT.

The table lists this clonotype with many counts. The CDR3 spells CASSLGPRGGGLGETQYF. CDR3 bases: TGTGCCAGCAGCTTGGGCCCCCGGGGGGGGGGGCTGGGGGAGACCCAGTACTTC. This sequence joins TRBV5-5 and TRBJ2-5, with 8 nucleotides matching TRBD2. Trimming at V came to 0 bases and at J to 5 bases, leaving 15 bases not matched to a gene. CDR1 is SGHKS, CDR2 YYEKEE, per germline (reference sequence). This CDR3 has 18 amino acids.

At least ten counts were recorded for this clonotype. V is TRBV9 and J is TRBJ2-7, with a possible D match to TRBD1 (6 bases). V gave up 4 bases and J gave up 2 bases, with 13 bases separating them. This CDR3 is 14 amino acids long. CDR1 SGDLS and CDR2 YYNGEE come from the germline V gene. CDR3 nucleotides: TGTGCCAGCAGCCTAGGGGACACAGCCTACGAGCAGTACTTC. Protein sequence: CASSLGDTAYEQYF.

At least ten counts were recorded for this clonotype. The genes are TRBV18 and TRBJ2-2; 7 bases match TRBD1. V shed 3 bases, J shed 6 bases, and the junction held 1 base outside the gene matches. This CDR3 contains 13 residues. Germline V gene sequence: CDR1 KGHSH, CDR2 LQKENI. The CDR3 DNA reads as TGTGCCAGCTCACCTCAGGGGGCCGGGGAGCTGTTTTTT. Amino acid sequence: CASSPQGAGELFF.

This clonotype was detected a few times. The junction does not match germline at one end; this may be a read error. The chain has TRBV7-2 and TRBJ2-1, with 14 bases that match TRBD2. The length of the CDR3 is 17 residues. The germline gives CDR1 SGHTA, CDR2 FQGNSA. CDR3 sequence (DNA): TGTGCCATCAGCTTACGACTAGCGGGGGGGCCATACAATGAGCAGTTCTTC. It yields the protein CAISLRLAGGPYNEQFF.

This clonotype came up many times. J is TRBJ1-2 and V is TRBV20-1; D remains ambiguous. CDR3 size: 15 residues. Per the germline V gene, CDR1 is DFQATT and CDR2 is SNEGSKA (reference sequence). Trimming removed 3 bases from V and 2 bases from J, with 16 bases in between. The CDR3 spells CSASLKRKGNYGYTF. The CDR3, as DNA: TGCAGTGCTAGCTTGAAGAGGAAGGGAAACTATGGCTACACCTTC.

At least ten counts were recorded for this clonotype. This chain joins TRBV20-1 and TRBJ2-7; D perhaps matches TRBD2 (6 bases). Germline V gives CDR1 DFQATT, CDR2 SNEGSKA (reference sequence). V dropped 6 bases and J dropped 3 bases, with 9 bases sitting between them. CDR3 length: 11 residues. In nucleotides, the CDR3 is TGCAGTGCCAGACTAGACTACGAGCAGTACTTC. The encoded protein is CSARLDYEQYF.

A few counts support this clonotype. J is TRBJ1-2 and V is TRBV10-3; D uncertain. From germline, CDR1 is ENHRY and CDR2 SYGVKD. The CDR3 is 13 amino acids. With 4 bases removed from V and 5 bases from J, the gap between germline ends came to 11 bases. The CDR3 region has the DNA TGTGCCATCAGTGTCCAGGAAGAATATGGCTACACCTTC. It encodes CAISVQEEYGYTF.